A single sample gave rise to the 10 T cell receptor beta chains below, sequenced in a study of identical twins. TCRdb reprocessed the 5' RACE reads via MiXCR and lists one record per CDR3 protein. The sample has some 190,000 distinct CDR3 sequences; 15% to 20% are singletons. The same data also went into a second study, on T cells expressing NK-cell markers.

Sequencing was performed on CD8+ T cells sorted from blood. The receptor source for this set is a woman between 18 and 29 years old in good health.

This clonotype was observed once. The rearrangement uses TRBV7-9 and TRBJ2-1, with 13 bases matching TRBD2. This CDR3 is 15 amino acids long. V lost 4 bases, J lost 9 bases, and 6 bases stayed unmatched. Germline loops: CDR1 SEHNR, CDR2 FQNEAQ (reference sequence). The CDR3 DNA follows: TGTGCCAGCAGCTCTGGACTAGCGGGAGCGAGTGAGCAGTTCTTC. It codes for CASSSGLAGASEQFF.

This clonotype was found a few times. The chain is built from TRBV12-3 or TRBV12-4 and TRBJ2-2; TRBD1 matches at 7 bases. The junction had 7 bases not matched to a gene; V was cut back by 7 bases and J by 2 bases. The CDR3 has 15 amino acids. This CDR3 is CASISGQSNTGELFF. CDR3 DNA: TGTGCCAGCATCTCGGGACAGAGTAACACCGGGGAGCTGTTTTTT.

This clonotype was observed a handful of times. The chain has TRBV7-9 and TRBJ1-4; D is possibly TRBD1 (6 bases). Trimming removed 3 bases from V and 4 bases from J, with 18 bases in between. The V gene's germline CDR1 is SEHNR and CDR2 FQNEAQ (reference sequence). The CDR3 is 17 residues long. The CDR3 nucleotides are TGTGCCAGCAGCTTCCAGAGGGGCAGGGGAGATAATGAAAAACTGTTTTTT. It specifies CASSFQRGRGDNEKLFF. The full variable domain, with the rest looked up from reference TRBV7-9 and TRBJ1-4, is DTGVSQNPRHKITKRGQNVTFRCDPISEHNRLYWYRQTLGQGPEFLTYFQNEAQLEKSRLLSDRFSAERPKGSFSTLEIQRTEQGDSAMYLCASSFQRGRGDNEKLFFGSGTQLSVL.

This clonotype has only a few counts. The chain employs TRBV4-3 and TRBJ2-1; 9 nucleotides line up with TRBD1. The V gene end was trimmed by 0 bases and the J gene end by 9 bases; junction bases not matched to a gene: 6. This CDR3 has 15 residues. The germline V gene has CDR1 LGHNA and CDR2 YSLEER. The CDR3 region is CASSQETGGGGEQFF. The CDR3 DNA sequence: TGCGCCAGCAGCCAAGAGACAGGGGGAGGGGGTGAGCAGTTCTTC.

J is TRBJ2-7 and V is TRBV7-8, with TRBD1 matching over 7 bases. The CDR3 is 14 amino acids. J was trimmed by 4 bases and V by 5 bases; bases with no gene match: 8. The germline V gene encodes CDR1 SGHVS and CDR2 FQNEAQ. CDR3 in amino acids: CASSPPTGRYEQYF. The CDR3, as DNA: TGTGCCAGCAGCCCCCCGACAGGGAGATACGAGCAGTACTTC.

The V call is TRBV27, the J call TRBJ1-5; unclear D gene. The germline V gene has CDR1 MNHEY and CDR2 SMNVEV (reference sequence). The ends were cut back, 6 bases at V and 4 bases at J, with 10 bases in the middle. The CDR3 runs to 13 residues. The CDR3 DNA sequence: TGTGCCAGCAGGGCCAATCTGAATCAGCCCCAGCATTTT. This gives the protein CASRANLNQPQHF.

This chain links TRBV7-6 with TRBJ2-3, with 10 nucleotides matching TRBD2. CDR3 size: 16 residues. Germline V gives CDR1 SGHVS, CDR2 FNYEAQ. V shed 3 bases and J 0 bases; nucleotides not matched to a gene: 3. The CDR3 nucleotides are TGTGCCAGCAGCTTCTCTAGCGGGAGCAGCACAGATACGCAGTATTTT. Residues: CASSFSSGSSTDTQYF.

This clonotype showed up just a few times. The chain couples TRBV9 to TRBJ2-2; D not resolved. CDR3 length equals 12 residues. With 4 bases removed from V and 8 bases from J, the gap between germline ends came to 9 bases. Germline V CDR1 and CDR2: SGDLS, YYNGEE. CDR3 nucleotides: TGTGCCAGCAGCCCTCGACCGGGGGAGCTGTTTTTT. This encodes CASSPRPGELFF.

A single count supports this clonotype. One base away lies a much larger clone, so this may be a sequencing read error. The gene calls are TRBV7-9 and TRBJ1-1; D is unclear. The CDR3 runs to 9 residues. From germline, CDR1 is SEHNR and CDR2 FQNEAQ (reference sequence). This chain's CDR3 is CTSTYPAFF. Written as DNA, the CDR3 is TGTACCAGCACTTATCCTGCTTTCTTT.

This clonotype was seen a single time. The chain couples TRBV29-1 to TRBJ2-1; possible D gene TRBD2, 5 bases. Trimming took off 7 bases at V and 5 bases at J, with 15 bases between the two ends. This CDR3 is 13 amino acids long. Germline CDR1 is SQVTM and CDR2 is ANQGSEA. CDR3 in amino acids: CSGLLVSDNEQFF. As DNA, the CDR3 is TGCAGCGGGCTACTAGTGTCTGACAATGAGCAGTTCTTC.